This T cell receptor beta chain comes out of a study of blood T cell repertoires in COVID-19. Generated by immunoSEQ multiplex PCR, the TCRdb table keeps only in-frame clones and is missing some. Of approximately 260,000 clones in the sample, 89% were seen once. The TCR comes from a man over 45 with acute or convalescent COVID-19. Material: peripheral blood.

CDR3 sequence (DNA): TGTGCCAGCAGCCGCGACTTGACTGAAGCTTTCTTT. This translates into CASSRDLTEAFF. V and J are TRBV7-9 and TRBJ1-1; D uncertain. The CDR3 is made up of 12 amino acids. Germline V gene data show CDR1 as SEHNR and CDR2 as FQNEAQ (reference sequence). Trimming removed 5 bases at V and 5 bases at J, with 9 bases between.